Shown below are 25 T cell receptor beta chains from a single sample sequenced in a study of shared clonotypes between healthy human individuals. Measured with immunoSEQ multiplex PCR; TCRdb has only the in-frame clones, and not every one. The table lists some 1,400,000 clones, around 97% of them singletons, with more than 0.9% in the top ten. The sample was naive CD4+ T cells sorted from blood. Subset given: CD45RA+ positively selected. These receptors all stem from a young man in good health.

The genes are TRBV30 and TRBJ2-3; 11 positions match TRBD2. V shed 1 base, J shed 2 bases, and the junction held 11 bases outside the gene matches. The CDR3 covers 18 residues. CDR1 and CDR2 (germline): GTSNPN, SVGIG (reference sequence). The CDR3 loop reads CAWSEGTSGLIHTDTQYF. CDR3 nucleotides: TGTGCCTGGAGTGAGGGGACTAGCGGACTTATACACACAGATACGCAGTATTTT. The full variable domain, its missing parts supplied by reference TRBV30 and TRBJ2-3, is SQTIHQWPATLVQPVGSPLSLECTVEGTSNPNLYWYRQAAGRGLQLLFYSVGIGQISSEVPQNLSASRPQDRQFILSSKKLLLSDSGFYLCAWSEGTSGLIHTDTQYFGPGTRLTVL.

CDR3 loop: CASSQVQGRAYEQYF. CDR3 sequence (DNA): TGTGCCAGCAGCCAAGTGCAAGGGAGGGCCTACGAGCAGTACTTC. The chain employs TRBV14 and TRBJ2-7; 7 positions match TRBD2. The junction had 5 bases not matched to a gene; V was cut back by 1 base and J by 2 bases. The germline CDR1 and CDR2 sequences are SGHDN and FVKESK. This CDR3 is 15 amino acids long.

This clone was seen a single time. This chain uses TRBV5-6 with TRBJ1-4; 9 bases are a match to TRBD1. V dropped 3 bases and J dropped 7; count of bases not matched to a gene: 7. This CDR3 spans 15 amino acids. Germline lookup yields CDR1 SGHDT and CDR2 YYEEEE. CDR3 sequence: CASSSGQGLAEKLFF. The CDR3 DNA sequence: TGTGCCAGCAGCTCGGGACAGGGACTGGCTGAAAAACTGTTTTTT.

This chain connects TRBV7-8 to TRBJ2-5; D assignment may be TRBD1 or TRBD2 (6 bases each). The V end was cut by 1 base, the J end by 2 bases, with 14 bases between. Germline V CDR1 and CDR2: SGHVS, FQNEAQ. This CDR3 contains 16 residues. Here the CDR3 reads CASSLEQGRDQETQYF. For the CDR3, the DNA is TGTGCCAGCAGCTTAGAGCAGGGGCGGGATCAAGAGACCCAGTACTTC.

This chain links TRBV2 with TRBJ1-5, with 7 bases fitting TRBD1. Germline CDR1 is SNHLY and CDR2 is FYNNEI. CDR3 length: 13 residues. The V segment lost 6 bases and the J segment 5 bases; nucleotides outside the gene matches: 4. The CDR3 sequence: CASRDRVYQPQHF. Written as DNA, the CDR3 is TGTGCCAGCAGAGACAGGGTCTATCAGCCCCAGCATTTT.

This chain connects TRBV28 to TRBJ2-7, with TRBD2 as a possible D gene (6 bases). This CDR3 has 13 amino acids. With 5 bases removed from V and 1 base from J, the gap between germline ends came to 9 bases. Per the germline V gene, CDR1 is MDHEN and CDR2 is SYDVKM. The CDR3 loop is CASSLGTSYEQYF. Written as DNA, the CDR3 is TGTGCCAGCAGTCTCGGGACTTCCTACGAGCAGTACTTC.

The chain combines TRBV7-6 with TRBJ2-2; no definite D call. The CDR3 runs 16 residues. Germline V CDR1 and CDR2: SGHVS, FNYEAQ. The V end was cut by 0 bases, the J end by 1 base, with 9 bases between. CDR3 coding DNA: TGTGCCAGCAGCTTAGCGGCAGGCCAGAACACCGGGGAGCTGTTTTTT. The encoded protein is CASSLAAGQNTGELFF. The entire variable domain, with the rest obtained from reference TRBV7-6 and TRBJ2-2, is as follows: GAGVSQSPRYKVTKRGQDVALRCDPISGHVSLYWYRQALGQGPEFLTYFNYEAQQDKSGLPNDRFSAERPEGSISTLTIQRTEQRDSAMYRCASSLAAGQNTGELFFGEGSRLTVL.

This chain links TRBV5-1 with TRBJ1-1, with D maybe TRBD1 (5 bases). V lost 0 bases and J 0 bases, leaving 12 bases between the germline ends. Germline V gives CDR1 SGHRS, CDR2 YFSETQ. This CDR3 has 16 amino acids. The DNA of the CDR3 is TGCGCCAGCAGCTTGGTTGGACAAGACATGAACACTGAAGCTTTCTTT. It translates to CASSLVGQDMNTEAFF.

The gene calls are TRBV5-1 and TRBJ2-2; D is unresolved. V lost 2 bases and J lost 4, with 15 bases in between. Per the germline V gene, CDR1 is SGHRS and CDR2 is YFSETQ. CDR3 length: 16 amino acids. The CDR3 DNA is TGCGCCAGCAGCTTCAATACGCCTTCGGGCACCGGGGAGCTGTTTTTT. Its translation is CASSFNTPSGTGELFF. The whole variable domain, remainder taken from reference TRBV5-1 and TRBJ2-2, is KAGVTQTPRYLIKTRGQQVTLSCSPISGHRSVSWYQQTPGQGLQFLFEYFSETQRNKGNFPGRFSGRQFSNSRSEMNVSTLELGDSALYLCASSFNTPSGTGELFFGEGSRLTVL.

V gene TRBV30 combines with J gene TRBJ2-7; weak D call: TRBD2 (5 bases). This CDR3 has 13 residues. Germline assignment: CDR1 GTSNPN and CDR2 SVGIG (reference sequence). V lost 2 bases and J 0 bases, leaving 8 bases between the germline ends. CDR3 in amino acids: CAWSQRISYEQYF. In nucleotides, the CDR3 is TGTGCCTGGAGTCAGCGGATCTCCTACGAGCAGTACTTC. Variable domain in full (rest from reference TRBV30 and TRBJ2-7): SQTIHQWPATLVQPVGSPLSLECTVEGTSNPNLYWYRQAAGRGLQLLFYSVGIGQISSEVPQNLSASRPQDRQFILSSKKLLLSDSGFYLCAWSQRISYEQYFGPGTRLTVT.

The gene calls are TRBV5-5 and TRBJ1-4; 7 bases are a match to TRBD1. The trim removed 6 bases at V and 2 bases at J, leaving 7 bases unmatched. This CDR3 is 15 amino acids long. Per the germline V gene, CDR1 is SGHKS and CDR2 is YYEKEE (reference sequence). In DNA form, the CDR3 reads TGTGCCAGCATCCGACAGGGAGGCACTAATGAAAAACTGTTTTTT. The encoded protein is CASIRQGGTNEKLFF.

The rearrangement joins TRBV30 to TRBJ2-3, with 8 nucleotides matching TRBD1. Germline loops: CDR1 GTSNPN, CDR2 SVGIG (reference sequence). This CDR3 contains 15 residues. V lost 1 base to trimming and J lost 0 bases; unmatched junction nucleotides: 3. CDR3: CAWSAQGASTDTQYF. CDR3 coding DNA: TGTGCCTGGAGTGCTCAGGGGGCAAGCACAGATACGCAGTATTTT.

This chain joins TRBV15 and TRBJ2-1, with no clear D. Trimming shortened V by 0 bases and J by 2 bases, and 2 bases separated the two germline ends. This CDR3 is 13 amino acids long. Germline CDR1 and CDR2: LNHNV and YYDKDF (reference sequence). The CDR3, as DNA: TGTGCCACCAGCAGAGACACCTACAATGAGCAGTTCTTC. Its protein is CATSRDTYNEQFF.

A single count supports this clone. The rearrangement links TRBV7-6 to TRBJ2-5; D not resolved. Trimming removed 1 base at V and 4 bases at J, with 13 bases between. CDR1 and CDR2 from the germline V gene are SGHVS and FNYEAQ. The CDR3 is 15 amino acids. The CDR3 region is CASSLGESRIETQYF. The CDR3 coding sequence is TGTGCCAGCAGCTTAGGAGAGTCTAGGATAGAGACCCAGTACTTC.

The rearrangement links TRBV6-5 to TRBJ2-1; the D gene is possibly TRBD2 (5 bases). CDR3 length: 15 amino acids. Trimming pared 5 bases from V and 3 bases from J, leaving 14 bases between. Per germline, CDR1 MNHEY and CDR2 SVGAGI. The CDR3 DNA sequence: TGTGCCAGCAGTCCGGACTCCCAACGCTACAATGAGCAGTTCTTC. Its protein is CASSPDSQRYNEQFF.

In the case of this clone: Additional DNA sequences in this sample encode the identical CDR3. The genes are TRBV7-9 and TRBJ2-1, with unresolved D. V was clipped by 5 bases and J by 7 bases, with 9 bases between them. This CDR3 region has 12 residues. CDR1 and CDR2 from the germline V gene are SEHNR and FQNEAQ (reference sequence). CDR3 in DNA: TGTGCCAGCAGCCTGACTGGGAATGAGCAGTTCTTC. Residues: CASSLTGNEQFF. Combining the CDR3 with reference TRBV7-9 and TRBJ2-1 gives the whole variable domain DTGVSQNPRHKITKRGQNVTFRCDPISEHNRLYWYRQTLGQGPEFLTYFQNEAQLEKSRLLSDRFSAERPKGSFSTLEIQRTEQGDSAMYLCASSLTGNEQFFGPGTRLTVL.

The chain combines TRBV11-2 with TRBJ2-1, with D hard to call. Trimming took 5 bases from V and 7 from J, leaving 15 bases between them. Germline V gene lookup returns CDR1 SGHAT and CDR2 FQNNGV. This CDR3 contains 14 residues. CDR3 DNA: TGTGCCAGCAGCCCCCAAGCCGGCGTAAATGAGCAGTTCTTC. It specifies CASSPQAGVNEQFF.

The V call is TRBV9, the J call TRBJ1-4; D uncertain. Germline V CDR1 and CDR2: SGDLS, YYNGEE. The CDR3 spans 15 residues. V was trimmed by 0 bases and J by 4 bases, leaving 10 bases between them. The CDR3 nucleotides are TGTGCCAGCAGCGTAGCAGTGGAGTTTAATGAAAAACTGTTTTTT. It specifies CASSVAVEFNEKLFF.

The chain links TRBV5-1 to TRBJ2-1; TRBD1 agrees at 7 bases. Trimming cost V 3 bases and J 8 bases; bases outside gene matches: 8. Germline V gene sequence: CDR1 SGHRS, CDR2 YFSETQ. This CDR3 has 14 residues. The CDR3 DNA sequence: TGCGCCAGCAGCTCTTCTAACAGGGGCGATGAGCAGTTCTTC. This gives the protein CASSSSNRGDEQFF.

This chain uses TRBV27 with TRBJ1-1, with D perhaps matching TRBD1 (5 bases). This CDR3 region has 14 residues. CDR1 and CDR2 from the germline V gene are MNHEY and SMNVEV (reference sequence). Trimming cost V 6 bases and J 7 bases, with 18 bases left between them. The CDR3 region has the DNA TGTGCCAGCAGCCTGGGACCGACGTTCGGTGAAGCTTTCTTT. Translated, it gives CASSLGPTFGEAFF.

Concerning this clone: This sample also contains other DNA sequences that code for the same CDR3. The J gene is TRBJ2-7, the V gene TRBV28, with D perhaps TRBD2 (6 bases). Between the trimmed V and J ends, which lost 6 bases and 3 bases, there was a span of 9 bases. The CDR3 is made up of 12 amino acids. Germline values: CDR1 MDHEN, CDR2 SYDVKM. The DNA of the CDR3 is TGTGCCAGCAGCCTTAGCGGCTACGAGCAGTACTTC. This gives the protein CASSLSGYEQYF.

J is TRBJ2-7 and V is TRBV6-5, with D hard to call. V was clipped by 4 bases and J by 2 bases, with 6 bases between them. The CDR3 extends over 12 amino acids. Germline CDR1 and CDR2: MNHEY and SVGAGI. The CDR3 region is CASSSGTYEQYF. The CDR3 DNA follows: TGTGCCAGCAGTTCCGGCACCTACGAGCAGTACTTC.

The chain employs TRBV5-1 and TRBJ2-1, with TRBD2 matching 10 bases. The CDR3 length is 16 residues. Germline trimming cut 3 bases from V and 8 bases from J; bases unmatched to any gene: 11. Germline V gene data show CDR1 as SGHRS and CDR2 as YFSETQ. The CDR3 nucleotides are TGCGCCAGCAGCTATATAGCGGGAGGAAGTTCGGATGAGCAGTTCTTC. Translation gives CASSYIAGGSSDEQFF.

In the case of this clone: Other DNA sequences within the sample encode an identical CDR3. The chain is built from TRBV18 and TRBJ2-7; 12 nucleotides align to TRBD2. The V gene's germline CDR1 is KGHSH and CDR2 LQKENI. This CDR3 comprises 14 residues. The V segment lost 6 bases and the J segment 4 bases; nucleotides outside the gene matches: 4. The CDR3 loop is CASSGLAGTYEQYF. The CDR3 nucleotides read TGTGCCAGCTCTGGACTAGCGGGAACTTACGAGCAGTACTTC.

The chain employs TRBV9 and TRBJ2-2; D gene unclear. The germline V gene has CDR1 SGDLS and CDR2 YYNGEE. V was pared by 0 bases and J by 1 base, with 7 bases between. The CDR3 is 15 residues long. CDR3 nucleotides: TGTGCCAGCAGCGTAGATTCCGGGAACACCGGGGAGCTGTTTTTT. This translates into CASSVDSGNTGELFF. Combining the CDR3 with reference TRBV9 and TRBJ2-2 gives the whole variable domain DSGVTQTPKHLITATGQRVTLRCSPRSGDLSVYWYQQSLDQGLQFLIQYYNGEERAKGNILERFSAQQFPDLHSELNLSSLELGDSALYFCASSVDSGNTGELFFGEGSRLTVL.